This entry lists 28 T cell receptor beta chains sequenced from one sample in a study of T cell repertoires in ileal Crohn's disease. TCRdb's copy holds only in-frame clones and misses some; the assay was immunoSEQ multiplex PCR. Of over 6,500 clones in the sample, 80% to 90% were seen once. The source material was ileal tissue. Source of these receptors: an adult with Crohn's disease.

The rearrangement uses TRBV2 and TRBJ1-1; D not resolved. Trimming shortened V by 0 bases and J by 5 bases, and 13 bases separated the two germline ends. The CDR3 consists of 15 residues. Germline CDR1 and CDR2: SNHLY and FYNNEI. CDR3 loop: CASSEAKGRRTEAFF. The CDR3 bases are TGTGCCAGCAGTGAAGCGAAAGGGAGGCGGACTGAAGCTTTCTTT.

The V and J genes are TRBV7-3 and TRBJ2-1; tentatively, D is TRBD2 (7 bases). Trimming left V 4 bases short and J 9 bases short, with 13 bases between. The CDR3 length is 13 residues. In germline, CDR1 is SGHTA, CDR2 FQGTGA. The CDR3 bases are TGTGCCAGCAGCTATGGGGGGGCCGGTGAGCAGTTCTTC. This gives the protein CASSYGGAGEQFF. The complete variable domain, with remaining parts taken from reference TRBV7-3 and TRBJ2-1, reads GAGVSQTPSNKVTEKGKYVELRCDPISGHTALYWYRQSLGQGPEFLIYFQGTGAADDSGLPNDRFFAVRPEGSVSTLKIQRTERGDSAVYLCASSYGGAGEQFFGPGTRLTVL.

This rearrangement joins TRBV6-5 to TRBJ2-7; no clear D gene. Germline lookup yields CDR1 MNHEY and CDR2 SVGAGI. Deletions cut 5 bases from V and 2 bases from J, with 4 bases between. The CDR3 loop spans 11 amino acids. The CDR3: CASSNTYEQYF. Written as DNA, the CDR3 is TGTGCCAGCAGTAACACCTACGAGCAGTACTTC.

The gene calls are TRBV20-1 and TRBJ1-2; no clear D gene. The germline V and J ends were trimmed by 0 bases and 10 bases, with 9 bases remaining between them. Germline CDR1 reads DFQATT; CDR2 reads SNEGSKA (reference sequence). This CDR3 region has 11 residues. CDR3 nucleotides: TGCAGTGCTAGAGACGTCGGTGACTACACCTTC. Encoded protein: CSARDVGDYTF.

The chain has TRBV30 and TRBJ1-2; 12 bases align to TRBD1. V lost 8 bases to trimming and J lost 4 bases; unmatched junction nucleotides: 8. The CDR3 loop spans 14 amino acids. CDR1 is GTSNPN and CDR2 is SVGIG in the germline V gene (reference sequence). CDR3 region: CARGGTGGSYGYTF. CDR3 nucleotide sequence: TGTGCCCGTGGGGGGACAGGGGGCTCCTATGGCTACACCTTC.

Here the CDR3 reads CSVARDQRAEAFF. The CDR3 coding sequence is TGCAGCGTTGCCCGGGACCAGCGGGCTGAAGCTTTCTTT. J is TRBJ1-1 and V is TRBV29-1; D possibly corresponds to TRBD1 (5 bases). The CDR3 consists of 13 residues. V lost 4 bases to trimming and J lost 6 bases, with 15 bases between them. Germline V gives CDR1 SQVTM, CDR2 ANQGSEA.

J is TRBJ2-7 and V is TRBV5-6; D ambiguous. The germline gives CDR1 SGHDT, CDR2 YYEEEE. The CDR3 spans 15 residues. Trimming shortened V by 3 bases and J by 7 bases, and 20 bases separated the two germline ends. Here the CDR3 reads CASSSIDERSSEQYF. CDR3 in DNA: TGTGCCAGCAGCTCGATAGACGAGCGATCGAGTGAGCAGTACTTC.

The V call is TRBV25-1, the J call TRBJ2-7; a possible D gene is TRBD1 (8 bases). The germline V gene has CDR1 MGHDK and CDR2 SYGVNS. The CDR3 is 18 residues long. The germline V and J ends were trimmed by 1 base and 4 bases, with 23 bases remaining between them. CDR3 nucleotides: TGTGCCAGCAGTGAATCCCACATACAGACAGGGGAGGGGTACGAGCAGTACTTC. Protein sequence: CASSESHIQTGEGYEQYF.

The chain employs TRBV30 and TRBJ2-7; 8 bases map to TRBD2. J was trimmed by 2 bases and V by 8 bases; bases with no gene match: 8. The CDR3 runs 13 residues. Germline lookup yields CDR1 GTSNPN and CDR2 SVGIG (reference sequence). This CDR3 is CAGESGSAYEQYF. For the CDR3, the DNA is TGTGCCGGAGAGAGCGGGAGCGCCTACGAGCAGTACTTC.

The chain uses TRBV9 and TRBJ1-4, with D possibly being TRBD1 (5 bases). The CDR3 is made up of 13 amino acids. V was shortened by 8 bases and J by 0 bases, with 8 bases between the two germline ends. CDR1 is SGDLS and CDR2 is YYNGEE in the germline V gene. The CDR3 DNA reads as TGTGCCAGGCAGGGTGCAACTAATGAAAAACTGTTTTTT. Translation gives CARQGATNEKLFF.

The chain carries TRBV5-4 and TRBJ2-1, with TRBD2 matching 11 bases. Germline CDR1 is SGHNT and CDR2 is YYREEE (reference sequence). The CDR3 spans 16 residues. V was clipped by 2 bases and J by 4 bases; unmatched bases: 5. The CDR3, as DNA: TGTGCCAGCAGCTTAGGGACTAGCGGCCTATACAATGAGCAGTTCTTC. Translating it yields CASSLGTSGLYNEQFF.

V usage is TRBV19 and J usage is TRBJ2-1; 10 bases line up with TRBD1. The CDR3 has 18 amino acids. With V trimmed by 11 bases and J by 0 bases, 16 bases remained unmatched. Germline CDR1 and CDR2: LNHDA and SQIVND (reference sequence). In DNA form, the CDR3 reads TGTGCCTCGTCGGGACAGGGGAATTCGGAAAGCTCCTACAATGAGCAGTTCTTC. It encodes CASSGQGNSESSYNEQFF.

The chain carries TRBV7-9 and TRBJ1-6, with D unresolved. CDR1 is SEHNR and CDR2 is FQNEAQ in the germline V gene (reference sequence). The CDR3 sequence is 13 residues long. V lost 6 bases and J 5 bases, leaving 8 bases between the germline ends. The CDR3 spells CASSGPNNSPLHF. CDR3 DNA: TGTGCCAGCAGTGGGCCCAATAATTCACCCCTCCACTTT. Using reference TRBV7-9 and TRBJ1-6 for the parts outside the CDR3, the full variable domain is DTGVSQNPRHKITKRGQNVTFRCDPISEHNRLYWYRQTLGQGPEFLTYFQNEAQLEKSRLLSDRFSAERPKGSFSTLEIQRTEQGDSAMYLCASSGPNNSPLHFGNGTRLTVT.

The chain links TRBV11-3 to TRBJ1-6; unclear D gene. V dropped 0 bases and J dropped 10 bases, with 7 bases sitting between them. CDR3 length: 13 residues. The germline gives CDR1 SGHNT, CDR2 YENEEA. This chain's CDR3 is CASSLDEISPLHF. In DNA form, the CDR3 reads TGTGCCAGCAGCTTAGACGAGATATCACCCCTCCACTTT.

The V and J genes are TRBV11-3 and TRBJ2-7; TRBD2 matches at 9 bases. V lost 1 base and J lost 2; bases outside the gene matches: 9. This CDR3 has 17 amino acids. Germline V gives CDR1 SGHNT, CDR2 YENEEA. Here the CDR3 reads CASSLVPSGKATYEQYF. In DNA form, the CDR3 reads TGTGCCAGCAGCTTAGTCCCTAGCGGGAAGGCCACCTACGAGCAGTACTTC.

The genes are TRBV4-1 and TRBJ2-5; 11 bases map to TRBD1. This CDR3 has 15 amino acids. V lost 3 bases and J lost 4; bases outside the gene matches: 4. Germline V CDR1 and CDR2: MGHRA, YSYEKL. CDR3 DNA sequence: TGCGCCAGCAGCCACCCTGGGACAGGGGGAGAGACCCAGTACTTC. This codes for CASSHPGTGGETQYF.

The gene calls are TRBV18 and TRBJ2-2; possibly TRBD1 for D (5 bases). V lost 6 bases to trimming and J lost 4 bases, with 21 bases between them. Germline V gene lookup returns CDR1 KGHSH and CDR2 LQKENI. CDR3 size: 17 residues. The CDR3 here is CASSNMRSRASTGELFF. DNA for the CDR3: TGTGCCAGCTCCAATATGCGGTCCAGGGCCTCCACCGGGGAGCTGTTTTTT.

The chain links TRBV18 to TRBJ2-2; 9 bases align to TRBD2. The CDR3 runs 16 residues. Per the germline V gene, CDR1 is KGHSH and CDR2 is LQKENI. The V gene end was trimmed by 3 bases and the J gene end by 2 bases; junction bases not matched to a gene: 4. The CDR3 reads CASSPRTSVNTGELFF. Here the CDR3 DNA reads TGTGCCAGCTCACCGAGGACTAGCGTAAACACCGGGGAGCTGTTTTTT.

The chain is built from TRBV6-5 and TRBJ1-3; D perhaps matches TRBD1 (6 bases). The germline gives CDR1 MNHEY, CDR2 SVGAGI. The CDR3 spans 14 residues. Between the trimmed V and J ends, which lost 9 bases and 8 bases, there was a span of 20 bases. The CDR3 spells CASREGGVGHTIYF. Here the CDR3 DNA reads TGTGCCAGTAGAGAAGGGGGAGTAGGACACACCATATATTTT.

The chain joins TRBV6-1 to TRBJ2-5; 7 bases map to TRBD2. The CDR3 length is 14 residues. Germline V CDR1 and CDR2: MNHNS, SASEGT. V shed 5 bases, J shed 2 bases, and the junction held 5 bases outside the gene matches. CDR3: CASSRGLNQETQYF. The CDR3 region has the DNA TGTGCCAGCAGTAGGGGACTAAATCAAGAGACCCAGTACTTC.

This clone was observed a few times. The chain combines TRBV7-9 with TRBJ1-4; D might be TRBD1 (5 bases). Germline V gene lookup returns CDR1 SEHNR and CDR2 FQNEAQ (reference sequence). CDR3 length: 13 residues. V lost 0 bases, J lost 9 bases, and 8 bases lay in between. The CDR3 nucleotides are TGTGCCAGCAGCTTAGCGGGACTTCAAAAACTGTTTTTT. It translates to CASSLAGLQKLFF. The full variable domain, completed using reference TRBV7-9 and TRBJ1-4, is DTGVSQNPRHKITKRGQNVTFRCDPISEHNRLYWYRQTLGQGPEFLTYFQNEAQLEKSRLLSDRFSAERPKGSFSTLEIQRTEQGDSAMYLCASSLAGLQKLFFGSGTQLSVL.

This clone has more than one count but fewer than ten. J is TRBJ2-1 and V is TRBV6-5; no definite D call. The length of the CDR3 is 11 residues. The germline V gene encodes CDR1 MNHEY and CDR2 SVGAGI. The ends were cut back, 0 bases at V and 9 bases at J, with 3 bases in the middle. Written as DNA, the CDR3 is TGTGCCAGCAGTTACTCGAGTGAGCAGTTCTTC. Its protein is CASSYSSEQFF.

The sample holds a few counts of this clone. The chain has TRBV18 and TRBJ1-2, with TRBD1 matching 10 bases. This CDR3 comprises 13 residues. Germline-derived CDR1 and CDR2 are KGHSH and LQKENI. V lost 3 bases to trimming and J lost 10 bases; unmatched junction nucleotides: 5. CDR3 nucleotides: TGTGCCAGCTCACCCGCGACAGGGGGCGACTACACCTTC. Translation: CASSPATGGDYTF.

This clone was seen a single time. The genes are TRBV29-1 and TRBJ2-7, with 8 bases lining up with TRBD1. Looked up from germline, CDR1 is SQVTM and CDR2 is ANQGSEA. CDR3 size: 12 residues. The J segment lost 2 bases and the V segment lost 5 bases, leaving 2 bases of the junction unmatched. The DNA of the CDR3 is TGCAGCGTTTCGACAGGGGCCTACGAGCAGTACTTC. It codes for CSVSTGAYEQYF.

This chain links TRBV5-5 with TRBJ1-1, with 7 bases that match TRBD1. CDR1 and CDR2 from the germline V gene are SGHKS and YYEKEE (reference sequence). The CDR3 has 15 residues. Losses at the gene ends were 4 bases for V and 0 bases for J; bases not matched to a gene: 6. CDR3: CASSPGTVMNTEAFF. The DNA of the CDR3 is TGTGCCAGCAGCCCTGGGACAGTCATGAACACTGAAGCTTTCTTT. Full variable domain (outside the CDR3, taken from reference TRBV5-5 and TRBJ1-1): DAGVTQSPTHLIKTRGQQVTLRCSPISGHKSVSWYQQVLGQGPQFIFQYYEKEERGRGNFPDRFSARQFPNYSSELNVNALLLGDSALYLCASSPGTVMNTEAFFGQGTRLTVV.

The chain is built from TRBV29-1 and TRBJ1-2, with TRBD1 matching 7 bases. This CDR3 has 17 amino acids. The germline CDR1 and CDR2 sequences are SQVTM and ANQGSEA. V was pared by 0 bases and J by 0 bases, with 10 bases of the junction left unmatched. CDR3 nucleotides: TGCAGCGTTGAAGATAGGGGGCTCTCTCCTTCTAACTATGGCTACACCTTC. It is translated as CSVEDRGLSPSNYGYTF.

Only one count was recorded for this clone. This CDR3 reads CAISDDRVPTDTQYF. In DNA, the CDR3 is TGTGCCATCAGTGATGACAGGGTCCCCACAGATACGCAGTATTTT. The chain is built from TRBV10-3 and TRBJ2-3; 7 positions match TRBD1. The ends lost 3 bases at V and 2 bases at J; junction bases unmatched: 5. The CDR3 consists of 15 residues. CDR1 is ENHRY, CDR2 SYGVKD, per germline.

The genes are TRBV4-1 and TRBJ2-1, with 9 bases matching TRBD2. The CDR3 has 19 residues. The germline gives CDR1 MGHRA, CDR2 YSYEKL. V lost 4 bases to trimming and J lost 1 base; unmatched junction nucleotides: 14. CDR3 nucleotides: TGCGCCAGCAGCCCCCGCCCTAGCGGGATCTCGGGGTCCTACAATGAGCAGTTCTTC. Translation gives CASSPRPSGISGSYNEQFF.